A selection of T cell receptor beta chains follows, all from one sample in a study of somatic mutations in cytotoxic T cells in rheumatoid arthritis. TCRdb's copy holds only in-frame clones and misses some; the assay was immunoSEQ multiplex PCR. The sample has around 12,000 clones; 60% to 80% are singletons. Source material: CD8+ T cells sorted from blood. The source of these receptors is a man in his fifties in good health. CDR3s include the opening cysteine and the closing phenylalanine or tryptophan. D genes are given only for firm matches. Clone size is not always given. Where it is, it says once, few, many or a class for expanded clones.

V gene	D gene	clone size	J gene	CDR3 DNA	CDR3 protein
TRBV5-4	TRBD2	.	TRBJ2-7	TGTGCCAGCAGCTTGGGTGGTAGCGGGGTTTACGAGCAGTACTTC	CASSLGGSGVYEQYF
TRBV4-2	.	.	TRBJ2-3	TGTGCCAGCAGTCCTGTTTCATCCAGCGGAATCACAGATACGCAGTATTTT	CASSPVSSSGITDTQYF
TRBV7-9	.	.	TRBJ2-5	TGTGCCAGCAGCTTTCCCCAGAGTGAGACCCAGTACTTC	CASSFPQSETQYF
TRBV7-9	.	.	TRBJ1-1	TGTGCCAGCAGAACCGGACAGCCTAACACTGAAGCTTTCTTT	CASRTGQPNTEAFF
TRBV6-6	TRBD2	once	TRBJ2-1	TGTGCCAGCAGTTACTCGGTAGCGGGGGGGCCGAATGAGCAGTTCTTC	CASSYSVAGGPNEQFF
TRBV28	TRBD1	once	TRBJ2-4	TGTGCCAGCAGTCCGGAGGGACAGGGGGCTATCAAAAACATTCAGTACTTC	CASSPEGQGAIKNIQYF
TRBV10-1	.	.	TRBJ1-2	TGCGCCAGCAGTCCCGGGGGCCTGTATGGCTACACCTTC	CASSPGGLYGYTF
TRBV4-3	TRBD2	.	TRBJ2-3	TGCGCCAGCAGCCAACAGGTAGCGGGAGGTACAGATACGCAGTATTTT	CASSQQVAGGTDTQYF
TRBV5-1	.	.	TRBJ1-1	TGCGCCAGCAGCTTAGTAGGGACACAGAACACTGAAGCTTTCTTT	CASSLVGTQNTEAFF
TRBV4-2	TRBD1	medium-sized	TRBJ2-1	TGTGCCAGCAGCCAAGATCCCGGGACAGGGGGCAATGAGCAGTTCTTC	CASSQDPGTGGNEQFF